This paragraph covers one T cell receptor beta chain sequence. Following RNA extraction, reverse transcription yielded cDNA that acted as the sequencing template. Clones were sequenced by immunoSEQ multiplex PCR, and TCRdb holds only the in-frame ones, with some missing. The sample records a few hundred thousand clones, approximately 65% being singletons. The treatment is: oral pan-JAK inhibitor, 5-10 mg twice daily. This sample stems from a study of CD8+ T cells in alopecia areata. This clonotype was sampled from a human donor with alopecia areata. The sample was CD4+ T cells sorted from blood, taken at week 44, from a patient treated with tofacitinib.

CDR3 DNA sequence: TGTGCCTGGAGCCACATTGTAGAGGGCGGAGATACGCAGTATTTT. This encodes CAWSHIVEGGDTQYF. The rearrangement joins TRBV30 to TRBJ2-3; D might be TRBD2 (5 bases). The CDR3 totals 15 residues. V was clipped by 3 bases and J by 5 bases, with 18 bases between them. From germline, CDR1 is GTSNPN and CDR2 SVGIG (reference sequence).